These 13 T cell receptor beta chains were sequenced from one sample in a study of identifying expanded T cells in peripheral blood. Libraries were prepared by immunoSEQ multiplex PCR; TCRdb keeps only in-frame clonotypes and omits some of them. Of approximately 81,000 clones in the sample, 84% are singletons; the top ten hold roughly 21%. Sequencing used blood. The receptor source for this set is a person between 18 and 70 years old in good health.

The genes are TRBV10-3 and TRBJ2-1; D not resolved. The CDR3 runs to 15 residues. Germline V lookup: CDR1 ENHRY, CDR2 SYGVKD. V lost 1 base and J lost 5, with 12 bases in between. CDR3 DNA: TGTGCCATCAGTGAGTTGCCCGGTCTGGACAATGAGCAGTTCTTC. Its translation is CAISELPGLDNEQFF.

In the case of this clone: Other DNA sequences in the sample encode the same CDR3. V gene TRBV7-9 combines with J gene TRBJ2-7; 11 nucleotides line up with TRBD1. The V gene's germline CDR1 is SEHNR and CDR2 FQNEAQ (reference sequence). J gave up 4 bases and V 5 bases, and 4 bases lay outside the gene matches. The CDR3 loop spans 14 amino acids. The CDR3 reads CASSPGTGGYEQYF. The CDR3 region has the DNA TGTGCCAGCAGCCCCGGGACAGGGGGTTACGAGCAGTACTTC.

The rearrangement joins TRBV6-4 to TRBJ2-2, with 7 bases that match TRBD2. This CDR3 is 13 amino acids long. The germline V gene has CDR1 MRHNA and CDR2 SNTAGT. Losses at the gene ends were 2 bases for V and 6 bases for J; bases not matched to a gene: 0. CDR3 nucleotides: TGTGCCAGCAGTGACGGACTAGCCGGGGAGCTGTTTTTT. Its protein product is CASSDGLAGELFF.

This chain joins TRBV19 and TRBJ1-4; the match to TRBD1 covers 11 bases. V lost 3 bases, J lost 2 bases, and 5 bases stayed unmatched. This CDR3 comprises 17 residues. Germline lookup yields CDR1 LNHDA and CDR2 SQIVND (reference sequence). The CDR3 sequence: CASSMRTGGTTNEKLFF. The CDR3 DNA follows: TGTGCCAGTAGTATGCGGACAGGGGGCACCACTAATGAAAAACTGTTTTTT.

The J gene is TRBJ1-5, the V gene TRBV19; D remains ambiguous. The germline V gene encodes CDR1 LNHDA and CDR2 SQIVND (reference sequence). CDR3 length: 14 residues. V shed 4 bases and J shed 7 bases, with 14 bases lying between them. The CDR3 sequence is CASSTTGVGQPQHF. The CDR3 coding sequence is TGTGCCAGTAGTACGACGGGAGTTGGGCAGCCCCAGCATTTT.

This chain connects TRBV7-9 to TRBJ1-3; D gene unclear. Trimming cost V 4 bases and J 4 bases, with 2 bases left between them. The CDR3 length is 11 residues. The germline gives CDR1 SEHNR, CDR2 FQNEAQ (reference sequence). CDR3 nucleotides: TGTGCCAGCAGCTCGGGAAACACCATATATTTT. Amino acid sequence: CASSSGNTIYF.

The count of this clone is one. This chain uses TRBV6-5 with TRBJ2-1; tentatively, D is TRBD1 (5 bases). In germline, CDR1 is MNHEY, CDR2 SVGAGI. The V end lost 0 bases, the J end lost 1 base, and 10 bases lay between the germline ends. This CDR3 spans 16 amino acids. The CDR3 nucleotides read TGTGCCAGCAGTTACTCGAACCAGGGTTCCTACAATGAGCAGTTCTTC. Its protein product is CASSYSNQGSYNEQFF.

The chain combines TRBV4-2 with TRBJ2-2; D not certain. Trimming stripped 0 bases from V and 4 bases from J, with 12 bases between. From germline, CDR1 is LGHNA and CDR2 YNFKEQ. This CDR3 spans 16 amino acids. The CDR3 DNA follows: TGTGCCAGCAGCCAAGATTACCAGGAGATCACCGGGGAGCTGTTTTTT. Translating gives CASSQDYQEITGELFF.

This clone was counted only a few times. The rearrangement uses TRBV4-2 and TRBJ2-1; D ambiguous. The CDR3 is 14 amino acids. Germline CDR1 and CDR2: LGHNA and YNFKEQ. The ends were cut back, 0 bases at V and 5 bases at J, with 8 bases in the middle. The CDR3 nucleotides read TGTGCCAGCAGCCAAGATCGTAGCAACAATGAGCAGTTCTTC. Its protein is CASSQDRSNNEQFF.

The V gene is TRBV11-3, the J gene TRBJ2-7, with D perhaps TRBD2 (5 bases). This CDR3 is 18 amino acids long. Per the germline V gene, CDR1 is SGHNT and CDR2 is YENEEA. V lost 0 bases to trimming and J lost 2 bases, with 20 bases between them. The CDR3 nucleotides are TGTGCCAGCAGCTTAGACCCGTCCCTAGCTCCTGTCACCTACGAGCAGTACTTC. This sequence encodes CASSLDPSLAPVTYEQYF.

The chain links TRBV25-1 to TRBJ2-1; D unclear. The CDR3 sequence is 13 residues long. V gave up 6 bases and J gave up 4 bases, with 10 bases separating them. In germline, CDR1 is MGHDK, CDR2 SYGVNS. This chain's CDR3 is CASSGLPYNEQFF. CDR3 coding DNA: TGTGCCAGCAGCGGCCTTCCGTACAATGAGCAGTTCTTC.

The chain carries TRBV6-6 and TRBJ2-7, with TRBD2 matching 7 bases. The V gene end was trimmed by 3 bases and the J gene end by 1 base; junction bases not matched to a gene: 6. Germline CDR1 MNHNY, CDR2 SVGAGI (reference sequence). The CDR3 sequence is 15 residues long. Written as DNA, the CDR3 is TGTGCCAGCAGTTATGGGGGGGAGGGATCCTACGAGCAGTACTTC. It specifies CASSYGGEGSYEQYF.

V gene TRBV9 combines with J gene TRBJ1-1; 9 positions agree with TRBD1. Germline V gives CDR1 SGDLS, CDR2 YYNGEE. Trimming cost V 0 bases and J 3 bases; bases outside gene matches: 12. The CDR3 has 18 amino acids. CDR3 residues: CASSVGRRTGVDHTEAFF. CDR3 bases: TGTGCCAGCAGCGTAGGACGGAGGACAGGGGTCGATCACACTGAAGCTTTCTTT. The full variable domain, with the rest looked up from reference TRBV9 and TRBJ1-1, is DSGVTQTPKHLITATGQRVTLRCSPRSGDLSVYWYQQSLDQGLQFLIQYYNGEERAKGNILERFSAQQFPDLHSELNLSSLELGDSALYFCASSVGRRTGVDHTEAFFGQGTRLTVV.